Shown below are 5 T cell receptor beta chains from a single sample sequenced in a study of radiotherapy plus CTLA-4 blockade in lung cancer. TCRdb's table, derived via immunoSEQ multiplex PCR, lists solely in-frame clones and lacks some. The sample holds 50,000 to 75,000 clones, approximately 75% seen once. Specimen: peripheral blood, collected from a patient treated with radiotherapy plus ipilimumab. The receptors originated from a human donor with non-small cell lung cancer who had a complete response to radiotherapy plus ipilimumab.

This clone came up once. The genes are TRBV7-2 and TRBJ2-7; D could derive from TRBD1 or TRBD2 (5 bases each). CDR3 length: 13 residues. Germline V gene sequence: CDR1 SGHTA, CDR2 FQGNSA. Trimming left V 1 base short and J 6 bases short, with 10 bases between. The CDR3 sequence is CASSLGPRGEQYV. CDR3 sequence (DNA): TGTGCCAGCAGCTTAGGTCCGAGGGGCGAGCAGTACGTC.

In this sample, this clone turned up once. V usage is TRBV29-1 and J usage is TRBJ2-3, with D perhaps given as TRBD1 or TRBD2 (6 bases each). Trimming shortened V by 1 base and J by 5 bases, and 10 bases separated the two germline ends. Germline CDR1 is SQVTM and CDR2 is ANQGSEA. This CDR3 region has 13 residues. The CDR3 spells CSVEGGAKDTQYF. As DNA, the CDR3 is TGCAGCGTTGAAGGGGGGGCAAAAGATACGCAGTATTTT.

The rearrangement joins TRBV9 to TRBJ1-4; TRBD1 aligns across 9 bases. The CDR3 is 15 residues long. Germline CDR1 SGDLS, CDR2 YYNGEE. The ends lost 1 base at V and 7 bases at J; junction bases unmatched: 5. DNA for the CDR3: TGTGCCAGCAGCGTATTTGGACAGGGGTCTGAAAAACTGTTTTTT. It translates to CASSVFGQGSEKLFF.

The chain employs TRBV9 and TRBJ2-1, with TRBD1 as a possible D gene (6 bases). This CDR3 has 14 residues. V was cut by 3 bases and J by 4 bases, with 11 bases left in between. Germline V gene sequence: CDR1 SGDLS, CDR2 YYNGEE. In DNA form, the CDR3 reads TGTGCCAGCAGCGGCCCGGACAGATACAATGAGCAGTTCTTC. It specifies CASSGPDRYNEQFF.

The chain joins TRBV4-3 to TRBJ2-3; D could derive from TRBD1 or TRBD2 (5 bases each). The ends were cut back, 3 bases at V and 6 bases at J, with 22 bases in the middle. This CDR3 comprises 17 residues. The V gene's germline CDR1 is LGHNA and CDR2 YSLEER. CDR3 loop: CASSHDPGRGRSDTQYF. CDR3 in DNA: TGCGCCAGCAGCCACGACCCCGGCCGGGGACGTTCGGATACGCAGTATTTT.